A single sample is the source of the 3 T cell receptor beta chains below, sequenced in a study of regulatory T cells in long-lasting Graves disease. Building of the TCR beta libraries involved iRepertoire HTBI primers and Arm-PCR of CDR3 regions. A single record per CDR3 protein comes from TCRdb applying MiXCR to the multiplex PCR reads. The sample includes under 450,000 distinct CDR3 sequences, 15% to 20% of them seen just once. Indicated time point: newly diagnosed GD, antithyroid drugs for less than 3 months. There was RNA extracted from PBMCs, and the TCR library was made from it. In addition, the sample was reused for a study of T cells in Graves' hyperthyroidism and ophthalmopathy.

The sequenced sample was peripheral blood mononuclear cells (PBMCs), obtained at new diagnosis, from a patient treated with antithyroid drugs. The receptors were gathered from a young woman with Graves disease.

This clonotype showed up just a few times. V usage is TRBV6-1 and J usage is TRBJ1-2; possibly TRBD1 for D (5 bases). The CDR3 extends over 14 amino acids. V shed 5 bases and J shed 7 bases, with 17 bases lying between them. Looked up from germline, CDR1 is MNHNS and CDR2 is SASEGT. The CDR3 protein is CASSPSGFFGGYTF. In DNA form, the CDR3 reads TGTGCCAGCAGTCCTTCAGGGTTTTTCGGTGGCTACACCTTC.

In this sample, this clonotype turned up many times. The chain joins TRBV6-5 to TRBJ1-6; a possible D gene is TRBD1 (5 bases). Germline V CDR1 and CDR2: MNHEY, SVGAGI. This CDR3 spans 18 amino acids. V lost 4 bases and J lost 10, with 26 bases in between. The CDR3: CASSWDSGPRRGKSPLHF. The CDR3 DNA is TGTGCCAGCAGTTGGGACTCAGGTCCTAGGAGGGGAAAATCACCCCTCCACTTT.

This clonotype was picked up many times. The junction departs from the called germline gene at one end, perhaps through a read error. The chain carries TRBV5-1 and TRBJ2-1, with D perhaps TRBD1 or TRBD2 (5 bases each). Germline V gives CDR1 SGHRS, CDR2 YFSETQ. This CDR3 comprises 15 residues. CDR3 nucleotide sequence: TGCGCCAGCAACTTGGGACCGAGCTCCTACAATGAGCAGTTCTTC. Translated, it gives CASNLGPSSYNEQFF.